A single sample is the source of the 19 T cell receptor beta chains below, sequenced in a study of T-cell reconstitution after alpha-beta-depleted transplantation in children. A TCRbeta library incorporating unique molecular identifiers was prepared. MiXCR, applied by TCRdb to the PCR reads, yields one record per CDR3 protein. The sample shows around 450,000 distinct CDR3 sequences, about 17% of them seen only once. The material was PBMCs, mostly from graft donor cells, obtained 360 days after TCRalphabeta/CD19-depleted stem cell transplant. All receptors come from a boy under two years old who had a stem cell transplant for Wiskott-Aldrich syndrome, so the T cells may come from the graft donor.

The chain is built from TRBV11-3 and TRBJ2-3, with 11 bases fitting TRBD2. The germline CDR1 and CDR2 sequences are SGHNT and YENEEA. The CDR3 is made up of 15 amino acids. V trimming: 5 bases; J trimming: 7 bases; junction bases outside the gene matches: 8. Here the CDR3 DNA reads TGTGCCAGCAGCCCGAGCCGACTAGCGGGACATACGCAGTATTTT. This translates into CASSPSRLAGHTQYF.

This clonotype was counted between two and nine times. The chain carries TRBV4-1 and TRBJ2-7; unclear D gene. The CDR3 has 13 residues. Germline CDR1 and CDR2: MGHRA and YSYEKL. V was shortened by 5 bases and J by 0 bases, with 8 bases between the two germline ends. CDR3 nucleotide sequence: TGCGCCAGCAGCGTAGACATCTCCTACGAGCAGTACTTC. Encoded protein: CASSVDISYEQYF.

CDR3 amino acids: CASSFLGTYEQYF. CDR3 nucleotide sequence: TGTGCCAGCAGTTTCCTGGGCACCTACGAGCAGTACTTC. This sequence joins TRBV12-3 or TRBV12-4 and TRBJ2-7, with D unresolved. CDR3 length equals 13 residues. The V and J ends lost 3 bases and 2 bases respectively, with 8 bases between them.

This clonotype was picked up a small number of times. This chain links TRBV9 with TRBJ2-2; 9 bases are a match to TRBD1. The germline CDR1 and CDR2 sequences are SGDLS and YYNGEE. This CDR3 comprises 19 residues. Trimming cost V 2 bases and J 1 base; bases outside gene matches: 12. The CDR3 bases are TGTGCCAGCAGCGTTCGGGACAGGGTAGGGCTAAAGAACACCGGGGAGCTGTTTTTT. Translated, it gives CASSVRDRVGLKNTGELFF.

This clonotype was detected a few times. V and J are TRBV28 and TRBJ2-7; no clear D. Trimming shortened V by 6 bases and J by 1 base, and 10 bases separated the two germline ends. Germline V CDR1 and CDR2: MDHEN, SYDVKM. This CDR3 spans 13 amino acids. The CDR3, as DNA: TGTGCCAGCAGGTTTGCAGTGTCCTACGAGCAGTACTTC. Translation gives CASRFAVSYEQYF.

The rearrangement links TRBV7-9 to TRBJ2-3; D remains ambiguous. Deletions cut 1 base from V and 0 bases from J, with 8 bases between. Germline-derived CDR1 and CDR2 are SEHNR and FQNEAQ (reference sequence). The CDR3 has 15 residues. CDR3 sequence: CASSLGFPSTDTQYF. CDR3 coding DNA: TGTGCCAGCAGCTTAGGTTTTCCGAGCACAGATACGCAGTATTTT. The full variable domain, in which reference TRBV7-9 and TRBJ2-3 provide the parts outside the CDR3, is DTGVSQNPRHKITKRGQNVTFRCDPISEHNRLYWYRQTLGQGPEFLTYFQNEAQLEKSRLLSDRFSAERPKGSFSTLEIQRTEQGDSAMYLCASSLGFPSTDTQYFGPGTRLTVL.

This clonotype was picked up many times. The V call is TRBV6-5, the J call TRBJ2-1; D is unclear. Germline V CDR1 and CDR2: MNHEY, SVGAGI. The CDR3 is 14 amino acids. Trimming took off 0 bases at V and 1 base at J, with 4 bases between the two ends. The CDR3 is CASSYSGSYNEQFF. The DNA for the CDR3 is TGTGCCAGCAGTTACTCAGGGTCCTACAATGAGCAGTTCTTC.

This chain uses TRBV12-5 with TRBJ2-4; a weak D match, TRBD1 (6 bases). Trimming took off 6 bases at V and 8 bases at J, with 8 bases between the two ends. The CDR3 extends over 11 amino acids. Germline CDR1 LGHNT, CDR2 FRNRAP. CDR3 loop: CASGQGDIQYF. CDR3 DNA: TGTGCTAGTGGACAGGGAGACATTCAGTACTTC.

The V and J genes are TRBV12-3 or TRBV12-4 and TRBJ2-7; TRBD2 matches 8 bases. With 3 bases clipped from V and 2 bases from J, the junction kept 6 bases outside the gene matches. The CDR3 is 15 residues long. CDR3 coding DNA: TGTGCCAGCAGTTTGTCACCCGGGAGGGCCTACGAGCAGTACTTC. Residues: CASSLSPGRAYEQYF.

This clonotype appeared a few times. The chain recombines TRBV7-9 with TRBJ2-1; 9 nucleotides match TRBD2. J lost 5 bases, V lost 7 bases, and 6 bases had no gene match. CDR3 length: 14 residues. CDR1 SEHNR and CDR2 FQNEAQ come from the germline V gene (reference sequence). The CDR3 nucleotides read TGTGCCAGCACCGTTAGCGGGGGTAACAATGAGCAGTTCTTC. Amino acids: CASTVSGGNNEQFF.

The chain couples TRBV11-2 to TRBJ2-1; 13 nucleotides align to TRBD2. This CDR3 contains 19 residues. V lost 4 bases and J lost 2; bases outside the gene matches: 11. CDR1 is SGHAT and CDR2 is FQNNGV in the germline V gene. The CDR3 here is CASSWGLAGPEGPYNEQFF. The CDR3 DNA reads TGTGCCAGCAGCTGGGGACTAGCGGGGCCCGAAGGGCCCTACAATGAGCAGTTCTTC.

This clonotype occurred many times. The CDR3 protein is CAISESLGRRSYEQYF. In DNA form, the CDR3 reads TGTGCCATCAGTGAGTCTCTCGGGAGGCGGTCCTACGAGCAGTACTTC. The J gene is TRBJ2-7, the V gene TRBV10-3, with 7 bases that match TRBD2. Germline loops: CDR1 ENHRY, CDR2 SYGVKD. The CDR3 extends over 16 amino acids. With 0 bases clipped from V and 1 base from J, the junction kept 6 bases outside the gene matches.

The CDR3 DNA reads as TGTGCCAGCAGCTTTGGCGGGGGGGAGCAGTACTTC. It specifies CASSFGGGEQYF. V and J are TRBV7-9 and TRBJ2-7; 8 nucleotides align to TRBD2. J lost 7 bases, V lost 3 bases, and 2 bases had no gene match. Germline lookup yields CDR1 SEHNR and CDR2 FQNEAQ (reference sequence). This CDR3 has 12 amino acids.

This clonotype has ten or more counts. The chain carries TRBV12-3 or TRBV12-4 and TRBJ1-1; tentative D call: TRBD1 (6 bases). The CDR3 loop spans 15 amino acids. Between the trimmed V and J ends, which lost 3 bases and 3 bases, there was a span of 14 bases. CDR3 amino acids: CASSFPTGRDTEAFF. The CDR3 DNA reads TGTGCCAGCAGTTTCCCCACAGGGAGGGACACTGAAGCTTTCTTT.

The gene calls are TRBV18 and TRBJ2-7, with D perhaps TRBD1 (5 bases). With 6 bases removed from V and 2 bases from J, the gap between germline ends came to 14 bases. This CDR3 has 14 residues. Germline V gives CDR1 KGHSH, CDR2 LQKENI. CDR3 in DNA: TGTGCCAGCTCGTCTCGACAGAAAACCTACGAGCAGTACTTC. Protein: CASSSRQKTYEQYF.

The chain joins TRBV28 to TRBJ2-6, with D possibly TRBD1 on 5 matching bases. Germline loops: CDR1 MDHEN, CDR2 SYDVKM. There are 14 residues in the CDR3. V lost 5 bases and J 3 bases, leaving 8 bases between the germline ends. The CDR3 DNA sequence: TGTGCCAGCAGTAGGACATTTGGGGCCAACGTCCTGACTTTC. The encoded protein is CASSRTFGANVLTF.

This clonotype was found a few times. The rearrangement uses TRBV12-3 or TRBV12-4 and TRBJ2-6; the D is unclear. CDR3 size: 16 residues. The V and J ends lost 2 bases and 4 bases respectively, with 12 bases between them. CDR3 sequence reads: CASSLRLGKGANVLTF. The CDR3 region has the DNA TGTGCCAGCAGTTTAAGATTGGGGAAGGGGGCCAACGTCCTGACTTTC.

This chain uses TRBV6-5 with TRBJ2-5, with TRBD2 matching over 7 bases. V gave up 0 bases and J gave up 5 bases; unmatched junction bases: 6. The CDR3 has 15 residues. The germline V gene encodes CDR1 MNHEY and CDR2 SVGAGI. For the CDR3, the DNA is TGTGCCAGCAGTTACTCGGAGCCAGCGGGGGAGACCCAGTACTTC. Its protein is CASSYSEPAGETQYF.

In this sample, this clonotype turned up many times. This chain uses TRBV20-1 with TRBJ2-1; D call uncertain. Germline loops: CDR1 DFQATT, CDR2 SNEGSKA (reference sequence). The CDR3 is 16 amino acids. V dropped 0 bases and J dropped 0 bases, with 12 bases sitting between them. CDR3 sequence reads: CSARDPYKSSYNEQFF. CDR3 nucleotides: TGCAGTGCTAGAGATCCGTACAAAAGCTCCTACAATGAGCAGTTCTTC.